This T cell receptor (beta chain) was profiled in a study of Ad26.COV2.S vaccination and SARS-CoV-2 variants. Across the whole study: The authors gave Ad26.COV2.S intramuscularly, either once or twice 56 days apart.

The CDR3 length is 15 residues. Germline assignment: CDR1 LNHDA and CDR2 SQIVND (reference sequence). Unmatched junction bases numbered 9, after V lost 4 bases and J lost 5 bases. Only in-frame clones appear in the TCRdb table, and some are missing; sequencing was by immunoSEQ multiplex PCR. The sample lists roughly 380,000 clones; roughly 84% were seen once. The treatment denotes: some 19 received Ad26.COV2.S at low or high dose, single or two shots; 5 received placebo; per-sample allocation not given. The samples date from day 63 after the first vaccine or placebo injection. This person who donated was an adult of 18-55 years in Boston. Remarks on this clone: Its matching antigen is unknown.

The study's findings and limits: Total T cell responses may have been underestimated by the TCR breadth and depth analyses. Compared with placebo recipients, vaccine recipients had higher spike-specific TCR breadth.

The chain joins TRBV19 to TRBJ2-5; 8 bases align to TRBD1. This TCR was sampled from a person aged 18-65 years who received the Ad26.COV2.S COVID-19 vaccine or a placebo. The sample in question was peripheral blood, obtained in a trial of Ad26.COV2.S vaccine versus placebo. The CDR3 loop reads CASSTRTGRSETQYF. The CDR3 region has the DNA TGTGCCAGTAGTACCCGGACAGGGAGATCGGAGACCCAGTACTTC. The variable domain in full, with the rest retrieved from reference TRBV19 and TRBJ2-5, is DGGITQSPKYLFRKEGQNVTLSCEQNLNHDAMYWYRQDPGQGLRLIYYSQIVNDFQKGDIAEGYSVSREKKESFPLTVTSAQKNPTAFYLCASSTRTGRSETQYFGPGTRLLVL.